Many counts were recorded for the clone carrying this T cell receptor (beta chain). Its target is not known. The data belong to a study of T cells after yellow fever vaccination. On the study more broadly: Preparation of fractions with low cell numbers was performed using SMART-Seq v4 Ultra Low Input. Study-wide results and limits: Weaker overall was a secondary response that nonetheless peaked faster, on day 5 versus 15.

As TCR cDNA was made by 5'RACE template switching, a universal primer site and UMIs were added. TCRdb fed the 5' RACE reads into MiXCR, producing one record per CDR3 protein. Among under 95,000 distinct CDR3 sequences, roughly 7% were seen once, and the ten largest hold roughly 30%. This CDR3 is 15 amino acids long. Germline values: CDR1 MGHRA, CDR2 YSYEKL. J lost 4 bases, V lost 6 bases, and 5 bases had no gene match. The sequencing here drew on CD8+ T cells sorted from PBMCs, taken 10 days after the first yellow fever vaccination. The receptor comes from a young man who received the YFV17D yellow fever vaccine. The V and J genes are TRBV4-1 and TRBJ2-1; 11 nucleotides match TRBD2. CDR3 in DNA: TGCGCCAGCAGATCCCTAGCGGGGGGTTACAATGAGCAGTTCTTC. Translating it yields CASRSLAGGYNEQFF.